A single sample is the source of the 8 T cell receptor beta chains below, sequenced in a study of human T cells and chemical hapten exposure (dated by TCRdb to about 2021). Library creation used RACE. The sequencing machine was a NextSeq 500. Using fastp trimming at Q25 and MiXCR clonotype assembly, TCRdb reanalyzed the public sequencing data and kept in-frame beta chains. Duplicate CDR3 protein sequences are folded into a single record with the most common DNA and genes. The table for this sample lists about 82,000 distinct CDR3 sequences; 13% of them were counted only once. The ten largest clones capture roughly 5.9% of the sample. In light of the paper, this sample's time point label describes: patch test 3, about 24 weeks after DPC sensitization. In light of the paper, this sample's treatment or condition label describes: therapeutic diphenylcyclopropenone sensitization with weekly scalp DPC.

The starting material was whole blood, obtained in connection with sensitization to the hapten diphenylcyclopropenone (DPC). The receptors derive from a woman aged 50 to 60 with alopecia areata. Some clones in this sample may be carry-over from other donors' samples.

Many counts were recorded for this clonotype. The J gene is TRBJ1-1, the V gene TRBV4-2; 7 nucleotides agree with TRBD1. Per germline, CDR1 LGHNA and CDR2 YNFKEQ. The length of the CDR3 is 15 residues. V gave up 4 bases and J gave up 0 bases; unmatched junction bases: 5. CDR3 sequence: CASSRPGQMNTEAFF. The CDR3 DNA reads as TGTGCCAGCAGCCGACCGGGACAGATGAACACTGAAGCTTTCTTT.

J is TRBJ2-7 and V is TRBV10-3; TRBD2 might be the D (6 bases). Between the trimmed V and J ends, which lost 5 bases and 2 bases, there was a span of 16 bases. The germline V gene encodes CDR1 ENHRY and CDR2 SYGVKD. This CDR3 region has 15 residues. The CDR3 sequence is CAISPSGSGAYEQYF. The CDR3 nucleotides read TGTGCCATCAGTCCCTCCGGTAGCGGAGCCTACGAGCAGTACTTC.

This clonotype has a count of ten or more. The V gene is TRBV11-2, the J gene TRBJ2-7, with 9 bases fitting TRBD1. Looked up from germline, CDR1 is SGHAT and CDR2 is FQNNGV. The CDR3 has 14 residues. After removal of 8 bases from V and 7 bases from J, the junction contained 12 bases not matched to a gene. DNA of the CDR3: TGTGCCAGCGGATACAACAGGGGGCGCGAAGAGCAGTACTTC. Translating gives CASGYNRGREEQYF.

This clonotype was picked up many times. The rearrangement links TRBV11-2 to TRBJ1-1; D is possibly TRBD1 (6 bases). The germline gives CDR1 SGHAT, CDR2 FQNNGV. CDR3 length: 15 amino acids. V lost 3 bases and J lost 6, with 17 bases in between. The CDR3 protein is CASSFMEQGSPEAFF. CDR3 coding DNA: TGTGCCAGCAGCTTTATGGAACAGGGAAGTCCTGAAGCTTTCTTT.

The chain uses TRBV20-1 and TRBJ1-6; D is undetermined. Germline lookup yields CDR1 DFQATT and CDR2 SNEGSKA (reference sequence). Trimming removed 0 bases from V and 0 bases from J, with 15 bases in between. CDR3 length: 18 residues. The CDR3 DNA reads as TGCAGTGCTAGAGATAACATGAGGGCAGCCTCCTATAATTCACCCCTCCACTTT. Translating gives CSARDNMRAASYNSPLHF.

This clonotype was observed many times. The chain combines TRBV6-1 with TRBJ2-6; 7 bases are a match to TRBD1. The CDR3 spans 20 residues. Losses at the gene ends were 3 bases for V and 0 bases for J; bases not matched to a gene: 14. Germline V gene data show CDR1 as MNHNS and CDR2 as SASEGT. CDR3 amino acids: CASSDWNWGTDSSGANVLTF. The CDR3 bases are TGTGCCAGCAGTGATTGGAATTGGGGGACAGACAGCTCTGGGGCCAACGTCCTGACTTTC.

This clonotype was recorded many times. The chain couples TRBV4-1 to TRBJ1-1, with D tentatively TRBD1 (5 bases). The CDR3 consists of 15 residues. The V end was cut by 3 bases, the J end by 6 bases, with 17 bases between. Germline V gene lookup returns CDR1 MGHRA and CDR2 YSYEKL. The CDR3 DNA sequence: TGCGCCAGCAGCCAGGAAGGGACTAATCACGCTGAAGCTTTCTTT. Amino acid sequence: CASSQEGTNHAEAFF.

This clonotype has a handful of counts. The chain carries TRBV20-1 and TRBJ1-1, with D perhaps matching TRBD1 (6 bases). V lost 6 bases to trimming and J lost 5 bases, with 13 bases between them. From germline, CDR1 is DFQATT and CDR2 SNEGSKA (reference sequence). The CDR3 has 12 amino acids. CDR3 sequence: CSANSGETEAFF. For the CDR3, the DNA is TGCAGTGCAAACTCAGGGGAAACTGAAGCTTTCTTT.